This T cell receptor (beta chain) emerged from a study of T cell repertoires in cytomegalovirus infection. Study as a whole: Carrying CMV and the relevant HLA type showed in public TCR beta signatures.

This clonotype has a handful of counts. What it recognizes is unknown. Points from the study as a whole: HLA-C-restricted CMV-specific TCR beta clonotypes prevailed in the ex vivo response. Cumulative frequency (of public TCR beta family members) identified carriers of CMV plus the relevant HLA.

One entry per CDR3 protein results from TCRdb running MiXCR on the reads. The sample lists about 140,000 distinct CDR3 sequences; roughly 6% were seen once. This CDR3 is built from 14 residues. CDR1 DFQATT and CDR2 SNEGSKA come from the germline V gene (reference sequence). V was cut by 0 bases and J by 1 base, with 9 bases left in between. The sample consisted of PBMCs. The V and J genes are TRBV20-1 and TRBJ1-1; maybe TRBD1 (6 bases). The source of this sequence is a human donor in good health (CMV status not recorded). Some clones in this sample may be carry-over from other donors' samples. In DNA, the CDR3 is TGCAGTGCTAGAGATCAGGGGTGGAACACTGAAGCTTTCTTT. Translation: CSARDQGWNTEAFF.